The T cell receptor beta chain described here comes from a study of blood T cell repertoires in COVID-19. Losses at the gene ends were 5 bases for V and 2 bases for J; bases not matched to a gene: 5. CDR1 and CDR2 (germline): SEHNR, FQNEAQ (reference sequence). This CDR3 is built from 15 residues. The method was immunoSEQ multiplex PCR; TCRdb's version includes in-frame clones alone and lacks a portion of them. The sample includes some 250,000 clones, 75% to 90% of them seen just once. The chain carries TRBV7-9 and TRBJ2-5; 10 nucleotides match TRBD2. Input material: peripheral blood. The receptor was derived from a man aged 25-45 years with active or convalescent COVID-19. As DNA, the CDR3 is TGTGCCAGCAGCACGGTAGCGGGGGGACAAGAGACCCAGTACTTC. Its protein product is CASSTVAGGQETQYF.